What follows are 16 T cell receptor beta chains derived from one specimen sequenced in a study of regulatory T cells in long-lasting Graves disease. Combining iRepertoire HTBI primers with Arm-PCR of CDR3 regions, the authors built TCR beta libraries. MiXCR, applied by TCRdb to the multiplex PCR reads, yields one record per CDR3 protein. This sample has hundreds of thousands of distinct CDR3 sequences, with about 20% found just once. Indicated time point: persistent/refractory GD, antithyroid drugs over 5 years with positive TRAb. Scientists built the TCR library using RNA that was extracted from PBMCs. Sequenced material: peripheral blood mononuclear cells (PBMCs), taken when the disease was refractory, from a patient treated with antithyroid drugs. The source of these receptors is a female donor with Graves disease.

The rearrangement uses TRBV20-1 and TRBJ2-7, with D perhaps matching TRBD1 (5 bases). This CDR3 region has 13 residues. The germline CDR1 and CDR2 sequences are DFQATT and SNEGSKA (reference sequence). With 0 bases removed from V and 4 bases from J, the gap between germline ends came to 10 bases. CDR3 sequence (DNA): TGCAGTGCTAGAGAGCCAGGGCGGTACGAGCAGTACTTC. Translation gives CSAREPGRYEQYF.

This clonotype was seen more than once but under ten times. The chain couples TRBV3-1 to TRBJ1-1, with TRBD1 identical over 10 bases. Germline trimming cut 3 bases from V and 5 bases from J; bases unmatched to any gene: 3. Germline V gene lookup returns CDR1 LGHDT and CDR2 YNNKEL (reference sequence). The CDR3 is 14 residues long. The CDR3 spells CASSQTGGPTEAFF. CDR3 nucleotides: TGTGCCAGCAGCCAGACAGGGGGCCCAACTGAAGCTTTCTTT.

J is TRBJ2-3 and V is TRBV20-1; maybe TRBD2 (6 bases). The CDR3 consists of 16 residues. The V gene's germline CDR1 is DFQATT and CDR2 SNEGSKA (reference sequence). V shed 6 bases and J shed 2 bases, with 21 bases lying between them. The CDR3 here is CSAPRFMGGDTDTQYF. In DNA form, the CDR3 reads TGCAGTGCCCCCCGGTTTATGGGGGGAGACACAGATACGCAGTATTTT.

A remark on this clonotype: A much larger clone differs by one base, so this may be a read error. J is TRBJ2-2 and V is TRBV6-1, with 7 bases lining up with TRBD1. Germline assignment: CDR1 MNHNS and CDR2 SASEGT. The CDR3 is made up of 14 amino acids. Unmatched junction bases numbered 1, after V lost 6 bases and J lost 0 bases. CDR3 bases: TGTGCCAGCAGACAGGGGCCGAACACCGGGGAGCTGTTTTTT. Translating gives CASRQGPNTGELFF.

The rearrangement links TRBV5-1 to TRBJ1-1; perhaps TRBD1 as D (6 bases). The CDR3 loop spans 14 amino acids. From germline, CDR1 is SGHRS and CDR2 YFSETQ. Trimming cost V 1 base and J 5 bases, with 12 bases left between them. The CDR3 protein is CASSLLKGETEAFF. The CDR3 DNA reads TGCGCCAGCAGCTTGTTGAAGGGGGAAACTGAAGCTTTCTTT.

In its sample, this clonotype was seen many times. This chain uses TRBV28 with TRBJ1-6, with D tentatively TRBD1 (6 bases). CDR3 length: 13 residues. Germline V gene data show CDR1 as MDHEN and CDR2 as SYDVKM. The ends were cut back, 7 bases at V and 14 bases at J, with 18 bases in the middle. The CDR3 region is CASKAGDMRSLHF. For the CDR3, the DNA is TGTGCCAGCAAGGCAGGGGATATGAGATCCCTCCACTTT.

This clonotype was seen a few times. J is TRBJ2-5 and V is TRBV6-2 or TRBV6-3; the match to TRBD1 covers 7 bases. Germline V gives CDR1 MNHEY, CDR2 SVGEGT. Trimming took 2 bases from V and 5 from J; bases not matched to a gene: 8. The CDR3 is 15 residues long. This chain's CDR3 is CASSYTGVLLETQYF. In nucleotides, the CDR3 is TGTGCCAGCAGTTACACAGGGGTCCTACTCGAGACCCAGTACTTC.

This clonotype was seen only a few times. V usage is TRBV7-2 and J usage is TRBJ2-2; 7 bases align to TRBD2. V lost 3 bases and J lost 4; bases outside the gene matches: 5. Germline values: CDR1 SGHTA, CDR2 FQGNSA. The CDR3 spans 15 residues. The CDR3 reads CASSFSGTTTGELFF. The DNA of the CDR3 is TGTGCCAGCAGCTTCTCCGGGACTACCACCGGGGAGCTGTTTTTT.

The genes are TRBV28 and TRBJ2-1; D may be TRBD1 (6 bases). V was trimmed by 10 bases and J by 7 bases, leaving 17 bases between them. Germline lookup yields CDR1 MDHEN and CDR2 SYDVKM. This CDR3 has 13 residues. CDR3 sequence (DNA): TGTGCCATACCGGGCAGGGGCAGAAATGAGCAGTTCTTC. This sequence encodes CAIPGRGRNEQFF.

This clonotype was counted once. J is TRBJ1-2 and V is TRBV9; D remains unclear. The CDR3 extends over 12 amino acids. Germline assignment: CDR1 SGDLS and CDR2 YYNGEE. Trimming cost V 3 bases and J 10 bases, with 13 bases left between them. CDR3 DNA sequence: TGTGCCAGCAGCGGTCTGGATCGGGCCTACACCTTC. This codes for CASSGLDRAYTF.

The rearrangement uses TRBV7-3 and TRBJ2-2, with TRBD2 identical over 13 bases. The CDR3 consists of 17 residues. Trimming removed 2 bases from V and 6 bases from J; junction bases left unmatched: 6. Germline lookup yields CDR1 SGHTA and CDR2 FQGTGA. CDR3 protein: CASSLSRTSGRAGELFF. For the CDR3, the DNA is TGTGCCAGCAGCTTATCCCGGACTAGCGGGAGAGCCGGGGAGCTGTTTTTT.

A remark on this clonotype: Compared with germline, one end of the junction differs, possibly owing to a read error. The CDR3 loop is CASSHRDTKIPYEQYF. The CDR3 DNA reads TGCGCCAGCAGCCACCGGGACACCAAGATCCCCTACGAGCAGTACTTC. The rearrangement links TRBV28 to TRBJ2-7; a weak D match, TRBD1 (6 bases). From germline, CDR1 is MDHEN and CDR2 SYDVKM. The length of the CDR3 is 16 residues.

Of note for this clonotype: A much larger clone differs from this one at a single base, so this may be a read error. This rearrangement joins TRBV6-1 to TRBJ1-2; D perhaps matches TRBD1 (6 bases). Trimming cost V 7 bases and J 8 bases, with 23 bases left between them. The CDR3 loop spans 15 amino acids. The V gene's germline CDR1 is MNHNS and CDR2 SASEGT. In DNA, the CDR3 is TGTGCCAGCACCCGGGAATCTCAGGGGAAGTGGGGCTACACCTTC. It codes for CASTRESQGKWGYTF.

Only a few counts were recorded for this clonotype. J is TRBJ2-1 and V is TRBV7-2, with TRBD2 matching 14 bases. Germline V gene lookup returns CDR1 SGHTA and CDR2 FQGNSA. Losses at the gene ends were 7 bases for V and 4 bases for J; bases not matched to a gene: 12. The CDR3 covers 18 residues. The CDR3 nucleotides are TGTGCCAGCACCTCCGGGACTAGCGGGGGCCTCGGGTACAATGAGCAGTTCTTC. This translates into CASTSGTSGGLGYNEQFF.

About this clonotype itself: The conserved final phenylalanine or tryptophan is absent from the CDR3, which likely points to a read error. The V call is TRBV10-3, the J call TRBJ2-7; D remains ambiguous. This CDR3 has 13 amino acids. CDR1 and CDR2 (germline): ENHRY, SYGVKD. V lost 0 bases to trimming and J lost 4 bases, with 7 bases between them. The DNA of the CDR3 is TGTGCCATCAGTGAGTCGATCCGTTACGAGCAGTACTCC. This translates into CAISESIRYEQYS.

There are many counts of this clonotype. The gene calls are TRBV19 and TRBJ1-1; possible D gene TRBD1, 6 bases. V gave up 7 bases and J gave up 2 bases, with 17 bases separating them. The CDR3 runs to 15 residues. Germline CDR1 is LNHDA and CDR2 is SQIVND (reference sequence). The CDR3 DNA reads as TGTGCCAGTAAAGGCGGCAGGGGCAGCAACACTGAAGCTTTCTTT. It yields the protein CASKGGRGSNTEAFF.